This T cell receptor beta chain appears in the sequencing data of a study of CD8+ T cells in alopecia areata. About the research overall: Tofacitinib ran 6 to 18 months, followed by 6 months off drug.

The study's findings and limits: Mice showed TCR sharing more clearly than patients did, possibly owing to HLA. The study found higher clonality in lesional than normal scalp, especially in alopecia totalis/universalis.

After isolation, RNA underwent reverse transcription to generate cDNA as the sequencing template. Some clones are missing from TCRdb's copy, which holds only in-frame ones; the method was immunoSEQ multiplex PCR. The profile shows approximately 180,000 clones, less than 80% of them singletons. This clone was observed a few times. Its antigen is unknown. The V and J ends lost 3 bases and 4 bases, in that order; junction bases with no gene match: 18. The CDR3 sequence is 19 residues long. CDR1 and CDR2 from the germline V gene are SQVTM and ANQGSEA. The sequencing used CD8+ T cells sorted from blood, collected at week 0. The origin of this receptor is a human donor with alopecia areata. The chain carries TRBV29-1 and TRBJ2-3, with 11 bases identical to TRBD1. The DNA of the CDR3 is TGCAGCGTTGATCCCATCGAGGGACGGACAGGGGGCTTTGCAGATACGCAGTATTTT. Translation gives CSVDPIEGRTGGFADTQYF.